This T cell receptor beta chain was obtained from a study of blood T cell repertoires in COVID-19. Overall study: The samples span acute and convalescent COVID-19 from the United States, Italy and Spain. T cells, B-cell-depleted T cells, or PBMCs supplied cDNA or gDNA.

Original analysis: Estimation of nucleated cell counts relied on the amplification of reference gene primers. The method was immunoSEQ multiplex PCR; TCRdb's version includes in-frame clones alone and lacks a portion of them. V, J and clone size reflect that table, while D and trimming were determined from the DNA. This table has just over 95,000 clones, around nine tenths appearing once. Germline lookup yields CDR1 MDHEN and CDR2 SYDVKM. The V end was cut by 8 bases, the J end by 0 bases, with 14 bases between. CDR3 length: 15 amino acids. The source is a human donor in a cohort sampled during active COVID-19. The sample comprised peripheral blood. This chain links TRBV28 with TRBJ2-1; D is perhaps TRBD2 (6 bases). Here the CDR3 reads CASLEGGSSYNEQFF. As DNA, the CDR3 is TGTGCCAGCTTAGAGGGAGGCTCCTCCTACAATGAGCAGTTCTTC.